Listed here are 11 T cell receptor beta chains from one sample, sequenced in a study of T-cell reconstitution after alpha-beta-depleted transplantation in children. As it was prepared, the TCRbeta library received unique molecular identifiers. TCRdb independently ran MiXCR on the PCR reads; one entry per CDR3 protein. The sample holds a few hundred thousand distinct CDR3 sequences; around 16% are singletons and the top ten take over 3%. Sample: PBMCs from the stem cell graft donor, taken from the stem cell graft. The receptor source for this set is a human donor who donated a stem cell graft to a child with acute lymphoblastic leukemia.

This clonotype was detected only a few times. The V and J genes are TRBV20-1 and TRBJ2-5; 9 bases match TRBD2. The CDR3 covers 15 residues. Germline CDR1 and CDR2: DFQATT and SNEGSKA (reference sequence). Germline trimming cut 6 bases from V and 3 bases from J; bases unmatched to any gene: 11. The CDR3 region is CSAPTQGLAKETQYF. The DNA for the CDR3 is TGCAGTGCCCCAACCCAGGGACTAGCTAAAGAGACCCAGTACTTC.

The chain links TRBV5-1 to TRBJ2-7; D gene uncertain. Germline assignment: CDR1 SGHRS and CDR2 YFSETQ. Trimming took off 0 bases at V and 5 bases at J, with 9 bases between the two ends. The CDR3 sequence is 13 residues long. The CDR3 region is CASSLGYENEQYF. CDR3 bases: TGCGCCAGCAGCTTGGGGTACGAGAACGAGCAGTACTTC.

The chain joins TRBV20-1 to TRBJ2-1; D is possibly TRBD1 (6 bases). This CDR3 contains 14 residues. V lost 5 bases and J 1 base, leaving 12 bases between the germline ends. CDR1 and CDR2 from the germline V gene are DFQATT and SNEGSKA (reference sequence). CDR3 sequence reads: CSAANRDSYNEQFF. The CDR3 DNA is TGCAGTGCTGCCAACAGGGATTCCTACAATGAGCAGTTCTTC.

The rearrangement uses TRBV20-1 and TRBJ2-1; possible D gene TRBD1, 6 bases. The germline CDR1 and CDR2 sequences are DFQATT and SNEGSKA (reference sequence). CDR3 length: 14 amino acids. V was pared by 1 base and J by 3 bases, with 10 bases between. CDR3 loop: CSARVDRLYNEQFF. The CDR3 DNA is TGCAGTGCTAGAGTGGACAGACTCTACAATGAGCAGTTCTTC.

The rearrangement uses TRBV20-1 and TRBJ2-7; no firm D call. Germline CDR1 reads DFQATT; CDR2 reads SNEGSKA (reference sequence). The CDR3 spans 13 residues. The V gene lost 7 bases and the J gene lost 0 bases, with 13 bases spanning the gap. CDR3 loop: CSVQPGLSYEQYF. Here the CDR3 DNA reads TGCAGTGTTCAGCCTGGCCTCTCCTACGAGCAGTACTTC.

The rearrangement joins TRBV5-1 to TRBJ2-1; weak D call: TRBD2 (6 bases). This CDR3 contains 15 residues. Trimming removed 0 bases at V and 8 bases at J, with 15 bases between. Per the germline V gene, CDR1 is SGHRS and CDR2 is YFSETQ. The CDR3 reads CASSLEGIPGDEQFF. CDR3 coding DNA: TGCGCCAGCAGCTTGGAGGGCATACCGGGGGATGAGCAGTTCTTC. Filled out from reference TRBV5-1 and TRBJ2-1, the complete variable domain reads KAGVTQTPRYLIKTRGQQVTLSCSPISGHRSVSWYQQTPGQGLQFLFEYFSETQRNKGNFPGRFSGRQFSNSRSEMNVSTLELGDSALYLCASSLEGIPGDEQFFGPGTRLTVL.

The chain uses TRBV12-3 or TRBV12-4 and TRBJ1-4; 9 nucleotides match TRBD1. The CDR3 is 19 amino acids. J gave up 0 bases and V 6 bases, and 14 bases lay outside the gene matches. CDR3: CASSPLRDRDYTTNEKLFF. As DNA, the CDR3 is TGTGCCAGCAGCCCCCTCCGGGACAGGGACTATACAACTAATGAAAAACTGTTTTTT.

The V gene is TRBV5-1, the J gene TRBJ2-2; D call uncertain. CDR1 SGHRS and CDR2 YFSETQ come from the germline V gene. Trimming took 4 bases from V and 5 from J, leaving 6 bases between them. The CDR3 is 12 amino acids. CDR3: CASSQETGELFF. DNA of the CDR3: TGCGCCAGCAGCCAAGAAACCGGGGAGCTGTTTTTT.

The J gene is TRBJ2-3, the V gene TRBV5-1; D possibly corresponds to TRBD2 (5 bases). V was shortened by 5 bases and J by 6 bases, with 13 bases between the two germline ends. This CDR3 contains 13 residues. Germline lookup yields CDR1 SGHRS and CDR2 YFSETQ. The CDR3 protein is CASRSGNSDTQYF. The CDR3 nucleotides read TGCGCCAGCAGGTCCGGGAACTCGGATACGCAGTATTTT.

The rearrangement links TRBV7-9 to TRBJ2-5; TRBD2 aligns across 8 bases. This CDR3 region has 16 residues. Unmatched junction bases numbered 9, after V lost 4 bases and J lost 2 bases. The germline V gene encodes CDR1 SEHNR and CDR2 FQNEAQ (reference sequence). CDR3 bases: TGTGCCAGCAGCTCCCCTACGGGGGGGGCACAAGAGACCCAGTACTTC. This gives the protein CASSSPTGGAQETQYF.

The chain carries TRBV7-9 and TRBJ2-1; D is unclear. CDR1 and CDR2 (germline): SEHNR, FQNEAQ (reference sequence). V shed 0 bases and J shed 4 bases, with 13 bases lying between them. CDR3 size: 16 residues. CDR3 sequence (DNA): TGTGCCAGCAGCTTAGCCACCGCCGCGATGTACAATGAGCAGTTCTTC. It codes for CASSLATAAMYNEQFF.